This entry lists 26 T cell receptor beta chains sequenced from one sample in a study of Ad26.COV2.S vaccination and SARS-CoV-2 variants (dated by TCRdb to 2020 to 2022). The library was made by the immunoSEQ multiplex PCR assay. This immuneACCESS table, as held by TCRdb, lists in-frame sequences with V and J called but not all clones. Of the missing ones, under half trace to an unresolved V gene in checked studies; the others have no known cause. Here the sample has roughly 500,000 clones; roughly 89% occur a single time. The ten largest clonotypes hold about 13% of the sample. The treatment or condition label, as the study defines it: around 19 received Ad26.COV2.S at low or high dose, single or two shots; 5 received placebo; per-sample allocation not given. For vaccine and placebo recipients, repertoires were sequenced using samples collected on day 63 after the first injection. The sample here was peripheral blood, taken in a trial of Ad26.COV2.S vaccine versus placebo. These receptor sequences come from a person aged 18-60 years who received the Ad26.COV2.S COVID-19 vaccine or a placebo.

The chain links TRBV7-2 to TRBJ2-7; 10 nucleotides line up with TRBD1. CDR1 SGHTA and CDR2 FQGNSA come from the germline V gene. The CDR3 spans 15 residues. V lost 4 bases, J lost 5 bases, and 8 bases stayed unmatched. The CDR3 sequence is CASSWTGGFRDEQYF. In DNA form, the CDR3 reads TGTGCCAGCAGCTGGACAGGGGGTTTTCGGGACGAGCAGTACTTC.

This rearrangement joins TRBV29-1 to TRBJ2-1, with D maybe TRBD2 (7 bases). Trimming stripped 7 bases from V and 6 bases from J, with 13 bases between. CDR1 is SQVTM and CDR2 is ANQGSEA in the germline V gene. The CDR3 covers 12 residues. The CDR3 is CSAGGGGNEQFF. The CDR3 coding sequence is TGCAGCGCCGGGGGAGGGGGCAATGAGCAGTTCTTC.

The CDR3 region is CASSYGWGTTYEQYF. CDR3 bases: TGTGCCAGCAGTTACGGGTGGGGGACCACCTACGAGCAGTACTTC. The gene calls are TRBV6-2 or TRBV6-3 and TRBJ2-7; the D gene could be TRBD1 or TRBD2 (5 bases each). CDR3 size: 15 residues. Looked up from germline, CDR1 is MNHEY and CDR2 is SVGEGT. Trimming removed 2 bases from V and 2 bases from J, with 13 bases in between.

The chain has TRBV6-2 or TRBV6-3 and TRBJ1-1; 10 nucleotides line up with TRBD1. This CDR3 spans 15 amino acids. With V trimmed by 5 bases and J by 2 bases, 5 bases remained unmatched. The germline V gene has CDR1 MNHEY and CDR2 SVGEGT. The CDR3 DNA is TGTGCCAGCAGTAAGACAGGGGGCCTAAACACTGAAGCTTTCTTT. Its translation: CASSKTGGLNTEAFF.

J is TRBJ2-1 and V is TRBV2; 7 bases fit TRBD1. Germline CDR1 SNHLY, CDR2 FYNNEI. This CDR3 has 14 amino acids. Trimming at V came to 8 bases and at J to 1 base, leaving 5 bases not matched to a gene. The CDR3 sequence: CASQGTDSYNEQFF. CDR3 DNA sequence: TGTGCCAGCCAGGGGACAGATTCCTACAATGAGCAGTTCTTC. Complete variable domain (other parts from reference TRBV2 and TRBJ2-1): EPEVTQTPSHQVTQMGQEVILRCVPISNHLYFYWYRQILGQKVEFLVSFYNNEISEKSEIFDDQFSVERPDGSNFTLKIRSTKLEDSAMYFCASQGTDSYNEQFFGPGTRLTVL.

This clone was detected a few times. V and J are TRBV20-1 and TRBJ2-1; D is unclear. Trimming cost V 5 bases and J 6 bases, with 8 bases left between them. Per the germline V gene, CDR1 is DFQATT and CDR2 is SNEGSKA (reference sequence). The CDR3 loop spans 11 amino acids. The DNA for the CDR3 is TGCAGTGCTGCCCGGTCCAATGAGCAGTTCTTC. It yields the protein CSAARSNEQFF.

The chain combines TRBV27 with TRBJ2-2; no definite D call. Germline CDR1 is MNHEY and CDR2 is SMNVEV (reference sequence). The ends were cut back, 2 bases at V and 6 bases at J, with 7 bases in the middle. The CDR3 sequence is 13 residues long. CDR3 sequence reads: CASSLGRAGELFF. The CDR3 nucleotides are TGTGCCAGCAGTTTAGGTCGAGCCGGGGAGCTGTTTTTT.

The rearrangement links TRBV28 to TRBJ1-2; 10 bases align to TRBD1. J lost 5 bases, V lost 5 bases, and 11 bases had no gene match. Germline V gene sequence: CDR1 MDHEN, CDR2 SYDVKM. The CDR3 consists of 16 residues. In DNA form, the CDR3 reads TGTGCCAGCAGTCGTATAGTTGGACAGGGGGGTTATGGCTACACCTTC. It translates to CASSRIVGQGGYGYTF.

The chain has TRBV5-1 and TRBJ1-1; 11 positions agree with TRBD1. CDR3 length: 14 residues. Looked up from germline, CDR1 is SGHRS and CDR2 is YFSETQ. Trimming removed 4 bases from V and 4 bases from J; junction bases left unmatched: 3. In nucleotides, the CDR3 is TGCGCCAGCAGCACCGGGACAGGGGGCACTGAAGCTTTCTTT. It yields the protein CASSTGTGGTEAFF.

The CDR3 DNA is TGTGCCAGCAGCTTAGAAGGACAGGGGAGGCAGTATTTT. Encoded protein: CASSLEGQGRQYF. J is TRBJ2-3 and V is TRBV7-9, with 9 bases matching TRBD1. After removal of 1 base from V and 11 bases from J, the junction contained 4 bases not matched to a gene. Looked up from germline, CDR1 is SEHNR and CDR2 is FQNEAQ (reference sequence). The CDR3 length is 13 residues. The whole variable domain, filled in from reference TRBV7-9 and TRBJ2-3, reads DTGVSQNPRHKITKRGQNVTFRCDPISEHNRLYWYRQTLGQGPEFLTYFQNEAQLEKSRLLSDRFSAERPKGSFSTLEIQRTEQGDSAMYLCASSLEGQGRQYFGPGTRLTVL.

This clone was found a few times. The rearrangement links TRBV11-2 to TRBJ2-7, with D unclear. Germline V gene data show CDR1 as SGHAT and CDR2 as FQNNGV. Trimming removed 1 base at V and 2 bases at J, with 6 bases between. The CDR3 length is 13 residues. The CDR3 DNA reads TGTGCCAGCAGCTTAGGGGCGGCCTACGAGCAGTACTTC. Translation gives CASSLGAAYEQYF.

This clone was seen just once. The chain couples TRBV6-2 or TRBV6-3 to TRBJ2-7; D might be TRBD2 (6 bases). This CDR3 is built from 17 residues. V lost 2 bases, J lost 5 bases, and 22 bases lay in between. Germline-derived CDR1 and CDR2 are MNHEY and SVGEGT. DNA for the CDR3: TGTGCCAGCAGTTACCCGTTTGGTGTTCCTTCGGGAGACGAGCAGTACTTC. Translation gives CASSYPFGVPSGDEQYF.

The CDR3 DNA sequence: TGCGCCAGCCCAACAGTCCCCACCACAGATACGCAGTATTTT. Its protein is CASPTVPTTDTQYF. The genes are TRBV10-1 and TRBJ2-3; D is unresolved. Germline lookup yields CDR1 WNHNN and CDR2 SYGVQD (reference sequence). Trimming shortened V by 8 bases and J by 2 bases, and 14 bases separated the two germline ends. The CDR3 has 14 residues.

The rearrangement links TRBV6-1 to TRBJ2-2; D possibly uses TRBD1 or TRBD2 (5 bases each). Per the germline V gene, CDR1 is MNHNS and CDR2 is SASEGT. The CDR3 consists of 15 residues. With 0 bases removed from V and 1 base from J, the gap between germline ends came to 6 bases. CDR3 in amino acids: CASSEAGENTGELFF. The CDR3 coding sequence is TGTGCCAGCAGTGAAGCGGGGGAGAACACCGGGGAGCTGTTTTTT.

This clone has only one observation. This chain connects TRBV11-3 to TRBJ2-2; 7 bases match TRBD2. This CDR3 spans 14 amino acids. Trimming took 0 bases from V and 6 from J; bases not matched to a gene: 1. Germline lookup yields CDR1 SGHNT and CDR2 YENEEA. CDR3 DNA: TGTGCCAGCAGCTTAGATGGGGGGGCCGGGGAGCTGTTTTTT. This sequence encodes CASSLDGGAGELFF.

This clone was seen a handful of times. Additional DNA sequences in this sample encode the identical CDR3. J is TRBJ2-7 and V is TRBV28; D not resolved. This CDR3 has 11 amino acids. Germline CDR1 is MDHEN and CDR2 is SYDVKM. Trimming left V 6 bases short and J 2 bases short, with 5 bases between. The CDR3 DNA is TGTGCCAGCAGCCGCGCCTACGAGCAGTACTTC. Translation gives CASSRAYEQYF.

The chain recombines TRBV6-1 with TRBJ1-4; D remains ambiguous. Deletions cut 3 bases from V and 2 bases from J, with 19 bases between. The length of the CDR3 is 18 residues. CDR1 is MNHNS and CDR2 is SASEGT in the germline V gene. The CDR3 loop reads CASSDLPFLTGTNEKLFF. In DNA form, the CDR3 reads TGTGCCAGCAGTGACCTTCCGTTTTTGACGGGGACTAATGAAAAACTGTTTTTT.

The gene calls are TRBV6-5 and TRBJ2-5; 11 positions match TRBD2. Germline CDR1 and CDR2: MNHEY and SVGAGI. The CDR3 has 15 residues. Germline trimming cut 6 bases from V and 5 bases from J; bases unmatched to any gene: 8. The CDR3 nucleotides read TGTGCCAGCAGACCACTAGCGGGAGTGGGGGAGACCCAGTACTTC. Amino acid sequence: CASRPLAGVGETQYF.

The chain couples TRBV7-2 to TRBJ2-5; D call uncertain. Germline lookup yields CDR1 SGHTA and CDR2 FQGNSA. V shed 1 base and J shed 5 bases, with 8 bases lying between them. This CDR3 region has 13 residues. CDR3 bases: TGTGCCAGCAGCTTAGGGGCTGGGGAGACCCAGTACTTC. This encodes CASSLGAGETQYF.

The J gene is TRBJ1-3, the V gene TRBV5-5, with 9 positions matching TRBD1. CDR3 length: 17 residues. V gave up 4 bases and J gave up 4 bases; unmatched junction bases: 12. From germline, CDR1 is SGHKS and CDR2 YYEKEE (reference sequence). CDR3 protein: CASSRALTGTGGNTIYF. The CDR3 DNA is TGTGCCAGCAGCCGAGCACTCACCGGGACAGGGGGAAACACCATATATTTT.

This clone has just one count. The chain is built from TRBV9 and TRBJ2-3; possibly TRBD2 for D (6 bases). This CDR3 contains 15 residues. The V and J ends lost 1 base and 0 bases respectively, with 9 bases between them. CDR1 SGDLS and CDR2 YYNGEE come from the germline V gene. The CDR3 loop is CASSVWDSSTDTQYF. The CDR3 nucleotides are TGTGCCAGCAGCGTATGGGACTCAAGCACAGATACGCAGTATTTT.

The chain couples TRBV28 to TRBJ2-1; perhaps TRBD2 as D (5 bases). The CDR3 extends over 14 amino acids. V lost 2 bases to trimming and J lost 8 bases, with 13 bases between them. The germline V gene encodes CDR1 MDHEN and CDR2 SYDVKM. The CDR3 DNA reads TGTGCCAGCAGTTTAGGACTCAGACACCATGAGCAGTTCTTC. Amino acid sequence: CASSLGLRHHEQFF.

This chain connects TRBV7-9 to TRBJ1-2, with D perhaps matching TRBD1 (5 bases). The CDR3 covers 15 residues. Germline V CDR1 and CDR2: SEHNR, FQNEAQ (reference sequence). With 5 bases removed from V and 4 bases from J, the gap between germline ends came to 17 bases. CDR3 protein: CASSQPRGEIYGYTF. The CDR3 DNA is TGTGCCAGCAGCCAGCCCCGGGGGGAGATCTATGGCTACACCTTC.

The chain links TRBV10-3 to TRBJ1-1; D possibly corresponds to TRBD1 (6 bases). Germline V gene lookup returns CDR1 ENHRY and CDR2 SYGVKD. The CDR3 spans 14 residues. The V end lost 5 bases, the J end lost 4 bases, and 14 bases lay between the germline ends. CDR3 DNA sequence: TGTGCCATCAGTCCCGGGACATTGAGCACTGAAGCTTTCTTT. This encodes CAISPGTLSTEAFF.

J is TRBJ1-2 and V is TRBV14; perhaps TRBD1 as D (5 bases). V lost 0 bases and J lost 7, with 12 bases in between. CDR3 length: 14 residues. The germline CDR1 and CDR2 sequences are SGHDN and FVKESK. CDR3 residues: CASSQDSPRGGYTF. In DNA form, the CDR3 reads TGTGCCAGCAGCCAAGACAGCCCGAGGGGTGGCTACACCTTC.

The rearrangement joins TRBV25-1 to TRBJ1-2, with a weak D call TRBD1 (6 bases). The CDR3 is 14 residues long. Trimming took 2 bases from V and 6 from J, leaving 13 bases between them. The germline CDR1 and CDR2 sequences are MGHDK and SYGVNS. The CDR3 sequence is CASSETGPGDGYTF. As DNA, the CDR3 is TGTGCCAGCAGTGAAACGGGCCCAGGGGATGGCTACACCTTC.